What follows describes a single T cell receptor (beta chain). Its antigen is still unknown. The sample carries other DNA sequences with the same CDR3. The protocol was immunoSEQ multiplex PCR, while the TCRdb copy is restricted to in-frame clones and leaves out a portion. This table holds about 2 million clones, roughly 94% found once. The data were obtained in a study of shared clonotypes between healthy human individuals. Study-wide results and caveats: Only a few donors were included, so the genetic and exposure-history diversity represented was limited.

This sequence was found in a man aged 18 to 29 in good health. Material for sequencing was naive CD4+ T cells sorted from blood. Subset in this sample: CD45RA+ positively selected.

CDR3 DNA: TGTGCCAGCAGTGAACAGGGGGCCGGGCAGCCCCAGCATTTT. Protein sequence: CASSEQGAGQPQHF. This chain connects TRBV2 to TRBJ1-5; 8 bases align to TRBD1. Trimming took 2 bases from V and 7 from J; bases not matched to a gene: 4. CDR3 length: 14 amino acids. Per the germline V gene, CDR1 is SNHLY and CDR2 is FYNNEI. The full variable domain, in which reference TRBV2 and TRBJ1-5 provide the parts outside the CDR3, is EPEVTQTPSHQVTQMGQEVILRCVPISNHLYFYWYRQILGQKVEFLVSFYNNEISEKSEIFDDQFSVERPDGSNFTLKIRSTKLEDSAMYFCASSEQGAGQPQHFGDGTRLSIL.